Listed below are T cell receptor beta chains from one sample, sequenced in a study of blood T cell repertoires in COVID-19. Repertoires were generated with immunoSEQ multiplex PCR, while TCRdb's copy carries only in-frame clones and drops some. This sample has more than 150,000 clones, with more than 65% found just once. The sequencing input was peripheral blood. Source of these receptors: a woman over 75 with acute or convalescent COVID-19. The CDR3 runs from the conserved cysteine through the conserved F or W. The D gene is left open where the match is weak. The size field is filled for only some rows; it gives once, few, many or a size class.

v_call	j_call	d_call	clone_size	cdr3_nt	cdr3_aa
TRBV19	TRBJ1-1	TRBD1	once	TGTGCCAGTAGTATGGGGGGACAGGCCTTGGGCACTGAAGCTTTCTTT	CASSMGGQALGTEAFF
TRBV6-5	TRBJ1-1	NA	NA	TGTGCCAGCAGTTACGGGCAAGGCTACACTGAAGCTTTCTTT	CASSYGQGYTEAFF
TRBV30	TRBJ1-1	NA	NA	TGTGCCTGGAGTGTACTGTCTGCTGAAGCTTTCTTT	CAWSVLSAEAFF
TRBV2	TRBJ1-1	NA	once	TGTGCCAGCAGTGTCTTTGGACAAACGAACACTGAAGCTTTCTTT	CASSVFGQTNTEAFF
TRBV9	TRBJ2-1	TRBD2	NA	TGTGCCAGCAGCGTAGCAAGCGGGAGGTCGAATGAGCAGTTCTTC	CASSVASGRSNEQFF
TRBV6-1	TRBJ2-7	TRBD2	once	TGTGCCAGCAGTGAAACGACTAGCGGGAACTACGAGCAGTACTTC	CASSETTSGNYEQYF
TRBV4-1	TRBJ2-2	TRBD2	few	TGCGCCAGCAGCCAAGTAGGACTAGCGGGAGGGAGGACCGGGGAGCTGTTTTTT	CASSQVGLAGGRTGELFF
TRBV6-1	TRBJ2-2	NA	few	TGTGCCAGCAGTGAATTACCGACGGGCGGGCGGGAGCTGTTTTTT	CASSELPTGGRELFF
TRBV7-2	TRBJ1-2	NA	NA	TGTGCCAGCACCACAGGCCTCAACTATGGCTACACCTTC	CASTTGLNYGYTF
TRBV5-4	TRBJ2-6	TRBD1	NA	TGTGCCAGCAGCCGCGGGACAGGGGGACGCGGGGCCAACGTCCTGACTTTC	CASSRGTGGRGANVLTF
TRBV29-1	TRBJ1-1	NA	NA	TGCAGCGTGAGACGCGGGCAGAACACTGAAGCTTTCTTT	CSVRRGQNTEAFF
TRBV30	TRBJ1-6	TRBD1	NA	TGTGCCTGGAAGGACAGGGTGTTCCGCTCCTATAATTCACCCCTCCACTTT	CAWKDRVFRSYNSPLHF
TRBV18	TRBJ2-1	NA	NA	TGTGCCAGCTCACCACGCCCTTTGACTGCGGATCACAATGAGCAGTTCTTC	CASSPRPLTADHNEQFF
TRBV27	TRBJ1-1	NA	NA	TGTGCCAGCAGTGCGGGACTTATGAACACTGAAGCTTTCTTT	CASSAGLMNTEAFF
TRBV28	TRBJ1-1	NA	NA	TGTGCCAGCAAATCTTATGAGGGAGCTTTCTTT	CASKSYEGAFF
TRBV28	TRBJ2-1	TRBD1	NA	TGTGCCAGCAGTTCCGGGACAGCAAATGAGCAGTTCTTC	CASSSGTANEQFF
TRBV30	TRBJ1-5	TRBD1	NA	TGTGCCTGGAGTGGGGGGACAGGGGGCAATCAGCCCCAGCATTTT	CAWSGGTGGNQPQHF
TRBV5-4	TRBJ1-1	NA	NA	TGTGCCAGCAGCGTTCACAGCGGCATGAACACTGAAGCTTTCTTT	CASSVHSGMNTEAFF
TRBV29-1	TRBJ1-1	NA	NA	TGCAGCTTCAGGACAGAAAGGAACACTGAAGCTTTCTTT	CSFRTERNTEAFF
TRBV18	TRBJ1-4	TRBD1	once	TGTGCCAGCTCACCACCAGGACAGGGGAAGGAAAAACTGTTTTTT	CASSPPGQGKEKLFF
TRBV5-6	TRBJ1-5	NA	NA	TGTGCCAGCAGCTTGGCCCTGGCCAATCAGCCCCAGCATTTT	CASSLALANQPQHF
TRBV10-2	TRBJ1-1	NA	NA	TGCGCCAGCAGTTTGACAAACATGAACACTGAAGCTTTCTTT	CASSLTNMNTEAFF
TRBV7-6	TRBJ1-2	TRBD1	NA	TGTGCCAGCAGCGTAGACAGGGGGGGGTATGGCTACACCTTC	CASSVDRGGYGYTF
TRBV19	TRBJ1-3	NA	few	TGTGCCAGTAGTATGCAGGGAAACACCATATATTTT	CASSMQGNTIYF
TRBV29-1	TRBJ1-1	TRBD1	NA	TGCAGCGGGTCTGTATCCGGGACAGTGAACACTGAAGCTTTCTTT	CSGSVSGTVNTEAFF
TRBV5-4	TRBJ1-4	TRBD1	once	TGTGCCAGCAGCTCAGGGACAGGGAGGAATGAAAAACTGTTTTTT	CASSSGTGRNEKLFF
TRBV6-5	TRBJ1-1	NA	NA	TGTGCCATCCTAGCGAACACTGAAGCTTTCTTT	CAILANTEAFF
TRBV6-1	TRBJ2-7	NA	NA	TGTGCCAGCAGTGAAGGGGGGGACCGATCCTACGAGCAGTACTTC	CASSEGGDRSYEQYF
TRBV18	TRBJ1-4	TRBD1	NA	TGTGCCAGCTCACGAACCCCAGGGGGGCCAACTAATGAAAAACTGTTTTTT	CASSRTPGGPTNEKLFF
TRBV28	TRBJ1-4	NA	NA	TGTGCCAGCAGCCAGGAGGGATTGACTAATGAAAAACTGTTTTTT	CASSQEGLTNEKLFF
TRBV11-2	TRBJ2-7	TRBD2	NA	TGTGCCAGCAGTTCCCGGGGGGGACTAGCGGGGCGGACCTACGAGCAGTACTTC	CASSSRGGLAGRTYEQYF
TRBV15	TRBJ2-7	TRBD2	NA	TGTGCCACCAGCCCGGGTGGGGGGGCCTACGAGCAGTACTTC	CATSPGGGAYEQYF
TRBV7-2	TRBJ2-5	NA	NA	TGTGCCAGCAGCACCAGCAGGGCCTCAGAGACCCAGTACTTC	CASSTSRASETQYF
TRBV6-5	TRBJ1-2	TRBD1	NA	TGTGCCAGCAGTCAGGGACAGAGAACTAACTATGGCTACACCTTC	CASSQGQRTNYGYTF
TRBV14	TRBJ2-3	NA	NA	TGTGCCAGCAGCCTTAGGCGGGAACCCTACACAGATACGCAGTATTTT	CASSLRREPYTDTQYF
TRBV5-6	TRBJ2-1	NA	once	TGTGCCAGCAGCTTGACAGGTGCGGGGAACAATGAGCAGTTCTTC	CASSLTGAGNNEQFF
TRBV19	TRBJ2-3	NA	NA	TGTGCCAGCGCCATAAGCTTAACAGGGAGTAGAAATACGCAGTATTTT	CASAISLTGSRNTQYF
TRBV28	TRBJ1-5	TRBD1	NA	TGTGCCAGCAGTAACAGGGGGACTCAGCCCCAGCATTTT	CASSNRGTQPQHF
TRBV19	TRBJ2-3	NA	once	TGTGCCAGTAGTCATGATGACAGGCCCACAGATACGCAGTATTTT	CASSHDDRPTDTQYF
TRBV27	TRBJ2-1	NA	NA	TGTGCCAGCAGTCAATGGGCCAGGGTCGTCAATGAGCAGTTCTTC	CASSQWARVVNEQFF
TRBV2	TRBJ2-2	NA	NA	TGTGCCAGCAGTGAAGGGGCAGGGGCTGCCGGGGAGCTGTTTTTT	CASSEGAGAAGELFF
TRBV7-9	TRBJ2-7	TRBD2	many	TGTGCCAGCAGCTTAGCTACTGGCGGGAGATCCTACGAGCAGTACTTC	CASSLATGGRSYEQYF
TRBV28	TRBJ2-6	NA	NA	TGTGCCAGCAGGACAAATACAGGGTCTGGGGCCAACGTCCTGACTTTC	CASRTNTGSGANVLTF
TRBV5-1	TRBJ2-3	NA	NA	TGCGCCAGCAGCTTCCAGGCAGATACGCAGTATTTT	CASSFQADTQYF
TRBV3-1/TRBV3-2	TRBJ1-3	NA	few	TGTGCCAGCAGCCAAGATGGCAGGATCTCTGGAAACACCATATATTTT	CASSQDGRISGNTIYF
TRBV24-1	TRBJ2-3	TRBD1	NA	TGTGCCACCAGTGATAACAAGGGACAGGGGTTATCAGATACGCAGTATTTT	CATSDNKGQGLSDTQYF
TRBV27	TRBJ1-2	NA	NA	TGTGCCAGCAGTACACGAGCGGGAAACTATGGCTACACCTTC	CASSTRAGNYGYTF
TRBV6-5	TRBJ2-7	TRBD2	NA	TGTGCCAGCAGGCGGGGGGCGGACGAGCAGTACTTC	CASRRGADEQYF
TRBV18	TRBJ2-5	TRBD1	once	TGTGCCAGTCGGCGGGGACAGGGTGAGACCCAGTACTTC	CASRRGQGETQYF
TRBV28	TRBJ2-4	NA	NA	TGTGCCAGCCGCCCTGAGGGCATAGCCAAAAACATTCAGTACTTC	CASRPEGIAKNIQYF
TRBV2	TRBJ1-1	TRBD1	NA	TGTGCCAGCAGGCAGGGGGCTACGAACACTGAAGCTTTCTTT	CASRQGATNTEAFF
TRBV19	TRBJ1-4	TRBD1	once	TGTGCCAGCAAGGGAGACAGGGGGATGGGGTCTAATGAAAAACTGTTTTTT	CASKGDRGMGSNEKLFF
TRBV25-1	TRBJ1-1	NA	NA	TGTGCCAGCAGTGAGTTAGGGTATTGGGGGGCTGAAGCTTTCTTT	CASSELGYWGAEAFF
TRBV19	TRBJ1-1	TRBD1	few	TGTGCCAGTAGTTCAAAGGACAGGGGAGGGAGGAACACTGAAGCTTTCTTT	CASSSKDRGGRNTEAFF
TRBV6-1	TRBJ2-2	TRBD1	NA	TGTGCCAGCAGTAAACAGGGGGCGCGAACCGGGGAGCTGTTTTTT	CASSKQGARTGELFF
TRBV19	TRBJ2-2	TRBD2	NA	TGTGCCAGTAGTAGGGGGACTAGCGGGGGCTCGAACACCGGGGAGCTGTTTTTT	CASSRGTSGGSNTGELFF
TRBV21-1	TRBJ1-5	NA	NA	TGTGCCAGCAGCAAAGAGGCAGGGGACAGGGGCAATCAGCCCCAGCATTTT	CASSKEAGDRGNQPQHF